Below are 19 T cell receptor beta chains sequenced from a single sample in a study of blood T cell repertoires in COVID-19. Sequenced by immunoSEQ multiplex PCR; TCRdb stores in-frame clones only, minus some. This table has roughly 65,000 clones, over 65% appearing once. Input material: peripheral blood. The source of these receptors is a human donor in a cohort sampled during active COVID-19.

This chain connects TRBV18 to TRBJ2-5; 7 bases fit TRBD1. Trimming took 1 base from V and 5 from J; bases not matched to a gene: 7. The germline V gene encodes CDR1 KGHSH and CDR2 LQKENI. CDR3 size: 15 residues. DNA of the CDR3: TGTGCCAGCTCACCACGTACAGGGGCGGGTGAGACCCAGTACTTC. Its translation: CASSPRTGAGETQYF. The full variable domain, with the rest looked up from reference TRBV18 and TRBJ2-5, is NAGVMQNPRHLVRRRGQEARLRCSPMKGHSHVYWYRQLPEEGLKFMVYLQKENIIDESGMPKERFSAEFPKEGPSILRIQQVVRGDSAAYFCASSPRTGAGETQYFGPGTRLLVL.

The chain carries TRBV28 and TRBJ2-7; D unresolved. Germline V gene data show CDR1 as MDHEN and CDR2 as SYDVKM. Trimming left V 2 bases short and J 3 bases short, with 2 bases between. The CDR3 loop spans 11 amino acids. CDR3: CASSLRYEQYF. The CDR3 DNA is TGTGCCAGCAGTTTACGCTACGAGCAGTACTTC.

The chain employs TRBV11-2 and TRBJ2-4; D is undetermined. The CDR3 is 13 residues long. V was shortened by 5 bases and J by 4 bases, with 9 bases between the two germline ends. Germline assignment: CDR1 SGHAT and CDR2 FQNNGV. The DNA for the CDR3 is TGTGCCAGCAGCCACCCCAGGAAAAACATTCAGTACTTC. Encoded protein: CASSHPRKNIQYF. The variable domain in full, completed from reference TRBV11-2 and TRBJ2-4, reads EAGVAQSPRYKIIEKRQSVAFWCNPISGHATLYWYQQILGQGPKLLIQFQNNGVVDDSQLPKDRFSAERLKGVDSTLKIQPAKLEDSAVYLCASSHPRKNIQYFGAGTRLSVL.

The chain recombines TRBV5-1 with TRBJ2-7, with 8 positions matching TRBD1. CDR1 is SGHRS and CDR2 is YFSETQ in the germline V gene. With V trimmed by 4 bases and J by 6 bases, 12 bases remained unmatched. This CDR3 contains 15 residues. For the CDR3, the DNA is TGCGCCAGCAGCCTAAGTACAGGGGGAGAGGGCGAGCAGTACTTC. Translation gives CASSLSTGGEGEQYF. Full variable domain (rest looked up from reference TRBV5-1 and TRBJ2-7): KAGVTQTPRYLIKTRGQQVTLSCSPISGHRSVSWYQQTPGQGLQFLFEYFSETQRNKGNFPGRFSGRQFSNSRSEMNVSTLELGDSALYLCASSLSTGGEGEQYFGPGTRLTVT.

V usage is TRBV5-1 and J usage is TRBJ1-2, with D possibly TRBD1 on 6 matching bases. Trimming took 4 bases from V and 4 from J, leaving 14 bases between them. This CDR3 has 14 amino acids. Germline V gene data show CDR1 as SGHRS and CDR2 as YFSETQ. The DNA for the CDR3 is TGCGCCAGCAGCGCGGGGGCTGGCGGCTATGGCTACACCTTC. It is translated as CASSAGAGGYGYTF. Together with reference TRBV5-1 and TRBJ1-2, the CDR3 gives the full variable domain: KAGVTQTPRYLIKTRGQQVTLSCSPISGHRSVSWYQQTPGQGLQFLFEYFSETQRNKGNFPGRFSGRQFSNSRSEMNVSTLELGDSALYLCASSAGAGGYGYTFGSGTRLTVV.

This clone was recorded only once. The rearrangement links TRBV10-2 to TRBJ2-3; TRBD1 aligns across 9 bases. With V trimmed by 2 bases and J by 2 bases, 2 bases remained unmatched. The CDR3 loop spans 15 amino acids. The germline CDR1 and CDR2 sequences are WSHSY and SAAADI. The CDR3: CASSEGTGNTDTQYF. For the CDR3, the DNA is TGCGCCAGCAGTGAGGGGACAGGGAACACAGATACGCAGTATTTT.

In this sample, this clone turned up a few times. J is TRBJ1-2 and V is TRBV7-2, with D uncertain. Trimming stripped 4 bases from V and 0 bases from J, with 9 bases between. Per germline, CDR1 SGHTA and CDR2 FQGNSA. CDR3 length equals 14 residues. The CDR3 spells CASSSDLANYGYTF. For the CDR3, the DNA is TGTGCCAGCAGCTCGGACTTAGCTAACTATGGCTACACCTTC.

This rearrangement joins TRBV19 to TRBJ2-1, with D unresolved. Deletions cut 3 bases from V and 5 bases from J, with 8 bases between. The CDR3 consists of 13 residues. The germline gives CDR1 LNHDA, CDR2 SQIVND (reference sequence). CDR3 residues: CASSIGPNNEQFF. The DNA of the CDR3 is TGTGCCAGTAGTATTGGGCCAAACAATGAGCAGTTCTTC.

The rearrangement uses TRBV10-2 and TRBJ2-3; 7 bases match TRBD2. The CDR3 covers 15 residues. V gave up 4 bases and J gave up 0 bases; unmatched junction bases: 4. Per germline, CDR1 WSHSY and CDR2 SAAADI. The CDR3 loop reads CASSAAGVSTDTQYF. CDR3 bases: TGCGCCAGCAGTGCTGCGGGGGTTAGCACAGATACGCAGTATTTT.

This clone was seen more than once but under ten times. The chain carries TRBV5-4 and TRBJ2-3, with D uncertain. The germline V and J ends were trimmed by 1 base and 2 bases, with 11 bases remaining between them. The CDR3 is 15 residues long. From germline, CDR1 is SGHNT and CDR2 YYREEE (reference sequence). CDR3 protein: CASSLRQVNTDTQYF. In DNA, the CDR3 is TGTGCCAGCAGCTTGAGGCAGGTCAACACAGATACGCAGTATTTT.

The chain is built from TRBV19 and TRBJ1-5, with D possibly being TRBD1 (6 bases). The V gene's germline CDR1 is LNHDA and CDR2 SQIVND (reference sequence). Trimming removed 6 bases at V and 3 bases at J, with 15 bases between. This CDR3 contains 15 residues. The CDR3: CASRKIGQYNQPQHF. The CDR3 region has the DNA TGTGCCAGTAGAAAAATTGGACAGTACAATCAGCCCCAGCATTTT.

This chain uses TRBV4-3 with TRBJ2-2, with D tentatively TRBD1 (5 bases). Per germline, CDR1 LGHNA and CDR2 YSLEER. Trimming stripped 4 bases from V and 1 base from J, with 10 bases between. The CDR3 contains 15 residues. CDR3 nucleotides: TGCGCCAGCAGCCCCGGACACCAGAACACCGGGGAGCTGTTTTTT. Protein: CASSPGHQNTGELFF.

CDR3 in DNA: TGTGCCAGCAGCTTGGATCAGGGGTGGGGACCAGATACGCAGTATTTT. Its translation: CASSLDQGWGPDTQYF. The V call is TRBV5-4, the J call TRBJ2-3, with a possible D match to TRBD1 (6 bases). This CDR3 spans 16 amino acids. Deletions cut 0 bases from V and 4 bases from J, with 15 bases between. Germline CDR1 is SGHNT and CDR2 is YYREEE (reference sequence).

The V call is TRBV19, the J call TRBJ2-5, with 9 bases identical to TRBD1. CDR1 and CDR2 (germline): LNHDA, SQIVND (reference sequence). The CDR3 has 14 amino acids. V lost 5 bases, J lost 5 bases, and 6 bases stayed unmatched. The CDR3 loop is CASSRTGVVETQYF. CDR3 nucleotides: TGTGCCAGTAGTCGGACAGGGGTGGTGGAGACCCAGTACTTC. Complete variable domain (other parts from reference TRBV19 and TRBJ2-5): DGGITQSPKYLFRKEGQNVTLSCEQNLNHDAMYWYRQDPGQGLRLIYYSQIVNDFQKGDIAEGYSVSREKKESFPLTVTSAQKNPTAFYLCASSRTGVVETQYFGPGTRLLVL.

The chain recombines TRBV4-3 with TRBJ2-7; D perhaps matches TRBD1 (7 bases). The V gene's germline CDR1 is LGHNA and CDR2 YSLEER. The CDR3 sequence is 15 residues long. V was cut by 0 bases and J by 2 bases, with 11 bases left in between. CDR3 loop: CASSQDPGGTYEQYF. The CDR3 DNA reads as TGCGCCAGCAGCCAAGATCCAGGGGGGACCTACGAGCAGTACTTC.

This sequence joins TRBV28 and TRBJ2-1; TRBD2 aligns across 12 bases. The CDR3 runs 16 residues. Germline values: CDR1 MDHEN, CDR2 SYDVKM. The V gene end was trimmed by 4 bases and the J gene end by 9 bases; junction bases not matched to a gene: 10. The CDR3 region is CASSSSLAGGLGEQFF. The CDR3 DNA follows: TGTGCCAGCAGTTCCTCACTAGCGGGGGGTTTGGGTGAGCAGTTCTTC.

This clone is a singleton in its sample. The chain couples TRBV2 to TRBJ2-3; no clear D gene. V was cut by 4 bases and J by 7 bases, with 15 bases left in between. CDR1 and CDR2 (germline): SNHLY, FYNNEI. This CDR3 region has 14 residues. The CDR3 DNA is TGTGCCAGCAGTGCAGTAAGAGACACCTATACGCAGTATTTT. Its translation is CASSAVRDTYTQYF.

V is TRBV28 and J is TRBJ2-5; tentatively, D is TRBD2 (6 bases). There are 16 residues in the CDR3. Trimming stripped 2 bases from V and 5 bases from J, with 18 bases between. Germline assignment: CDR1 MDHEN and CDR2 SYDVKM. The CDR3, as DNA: TGTGCCAGCAGTTTACCCGGACCAGCGGGTAGGGAGACCCAGTACTTC. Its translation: CASSLPGPAGRETQYF. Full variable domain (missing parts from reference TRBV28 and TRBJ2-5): DVKVTQSSRYLVKRTGEKVFLECVQDMDHENMFWYRQDPGLGLRLIYFSYDVKMKEKGDIPEGYSVSREKKERFSLILESASTNQTSMYLCASSLPGPAGRETQYFGPGTRLLVL.

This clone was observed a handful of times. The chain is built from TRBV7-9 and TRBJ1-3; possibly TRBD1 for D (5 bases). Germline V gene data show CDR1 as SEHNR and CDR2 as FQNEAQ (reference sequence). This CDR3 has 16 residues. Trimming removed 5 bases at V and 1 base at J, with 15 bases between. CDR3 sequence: CASSAVDRGSGNTIYF. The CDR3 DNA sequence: TGTGCCAGCAGCGCCGTGGATAGGGGATCTGGAAACACCATATATTTT. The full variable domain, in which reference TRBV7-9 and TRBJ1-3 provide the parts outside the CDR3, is DTGVSQNPRHKITKRGQNVTFRCDPISEHNRLYWYRQTLGQGPEFLTYFQNEAQLEKSRLLSDRFSAERPKGSFSTLEIQRTEQGDSAMYLCASSAVDRGSGNTIYFGEGSWLTVV.